One and the same sample provided the 14 T cell receptor beta chains below, sequenced in a study of vaccination and CD4 T cells after COVID-19. Sequence data for DNA of cultured CD4+ T cells were generated by the Oncomine TCR Beta short-read assay. Each CDR3 protein is one row after TCRdb ran MiXCR on the PCR reads. The profile shows about 12,000 distinct CDR3 sequences, about half of them singletons. Described treatment: roughly 10-day PBMC culture with coronavirus spike peptide pools or control peptides (ViraFEST assay). No antigen has been assigned to these receptors. Material for sequencing was CD4+ T cells from blood, cultured in vitro. The receptors derive from a human donor who had recovered from COVID-19.

The chain has TRBV7-6 and TRBJ1-6, with 9 positions matching TRBD1. CDR3 length equals 15 residues. Germline CDR1 SGHVS, CDR2 FNYEAQ. V was pared by 1 base and J by 8 bases, with 3 bases of the junction left unmatched. CDR3 sequence (DNA): TGTGCCAGCAGCTTAGAGGGGGACAGGGATTCACCCCTCCACTTT. It translates to CASSLEGDRDSPLHF.

This clonotype occurred a few times. This chain links TRBV20-1 with TRBJ1-6; D is perhaps TRBD1 (5 bases). Trimming removed 5 bases from V and 7 bases from J, with 15 bases in between. The CDR3 is made up of 14 amino acids. The V gene's germline CDR1 is DFQATT and CDR2 SNEGSKA (reference sequence). CDR3 in DNA: TGCAGTGCTGCCTCCAGGGAGAGCAATTCACCCCTCCACTTT. This codes for CSAASRESNSPLHF.

This clonotype was detected a few times. This chain connects TRBV11-3 to TRBJ2-4; D is ambiguous. The CDR3 extends over 14 amino acids. Looked up from germline, CDR1 is SGHNT and CDR2 is YENEEA. Trimming cost V 4 bases and J 1 base, with 8 bases left between them. The CDR3 spells CASSSRFAKNIQYF. The CDR3 nucleotides are TGTGCCAGCAGCTCCAGGTTCGCCAAAAACATTCAGTACTTC.

The V and J genes are TRBV6-2 or TRBV6-3 and TRBJ1-6; unclear D gene. The CDR3 sequence is 16 residues long. V lost 5 bases and J 6 bases, leaving 17 bases between the germline ends. Germline V gives CDR1 MNHEY, CDR2 SVGEGT. The CDR3 is CASSAGESVRNSPLHF. In DNA form, the CDR3 reads TGTGCCAGCAGTGCCGGGGAATCCGTACGTAATTCACCCCTCCACTTT.

V is TRBV27 and J is TRBJ2-1; possibly TRBD1 or TRBD2 for D (5 bases each). V was clipped by 7 bases and J by 0 bases, with 10 bases between them. CDR1 is MNHEY and CDR2 is SMNVEV in the germline V gene (reference sequence). This CDR3 contains 14 residues. For the CDR3, the DNA is TGTGCCAGCATGATGGGGACCTCCTACAATGAGCAGTTCTTC. This encodes CASMMGTSYNEQFF.

J is TRBJ1-2 and V is TRBV10-2, with D possibly TRBD1 on 5 matching bases. Trimming removed 5 bases from V and 6 bases from J, with 16 bases in between. The CDR3 sequence is 14 residues long. Germline V gives CDR1 WSHSY, CDR2 SAAADI. CDR3 residues: CASSSGQIKHGYTF. CDR3 bases: TGCGCCAGCAGTTCAGGACAAATAAAACATGGCTACACCTTC.

V is TRBV5-8 and J is TRBJ1-1; D remains ambiguous. Germline V gene data show CDR1 as SGHTS and CDR2 as YDEGEE. The V end lost 2 bases, the J end lost 1 base, and 15 bases lay between the germline ends. This CDR3 region has 16 residues. The CDR3 here is CASSFLPGRWNTEAFF. CDR3 in DNA: TGTGCCAGCAGCTTCCTTCCTGGGCGGTGGAACACTGAAGCTTTCTTT.

CDR3 nucleotide sequence: TGTGCCAGCAGGCCAGGGGGCTCAACTAATGAAAAACTGTTTTTT. It codes for CASRPGGSTNEKLFF. V usage is TRBV7-9 and J usage is TRBJ1-4; TRBD1 agrees at 8 bases. V was clipped by 6 bases and J by 0 bases; unmatched bases: 3. There are 15 residues in the CDR3. CDR1 SEHNR and CDR2 FQNEAQ come from the germline V gene (reference sequence).

The J gene is TRBJ2-3, the V gene TRBV6-5; perhaps TRBD1 as D (6 bases). With 3 bases removed from V and 3 bases from J, the gap between germline ends came to 10 bases. Germline V lookup: CDR1 MNHEY, CDR2 SVGAGI. This CDR3 comprises 14 residues. CDR3 loop: CASSYIQGTDTQYF. CDR3 coding DNA: TGTGCCAGCAGTTATATACAGGGAACAGATACGCAGTATTTT.

This chain joins TRBV2 and TRBJ1-1; D gene uncertain. This CDR3 contains 12 residues. Looked up from germline, CDR1 is SNHLY and CDR2 is FYNNEI. V lost 10 bases and J lost 1, with 10 bases in between. The CDR3 is CAIPRENTEAFF. The DNA of the CDR3 is TGTGCCATCCCGAGGGAGAACACTGAAGCTTTCTTT.

This clonotype has only a few counts. The J gene is TRBJ1-6, the V gene TRBV7-6, with TRBD1 as a possible D gene (5 bases). The V gene lost 2 bases and the J gene lost 11 bases, with 7 bases spanning the gap. The CDR3 runs to 12 residues. Germline V gives CDR1 SGHVS, CDR2 FNYEAQ. The CDR3 is CASSLSGAPLHF. The DNA of the CDR3 is TGTGCCAGCAGCTTATCGGGGGCACCCCTCCACTTT.

Only a few counts were recorded for this clonotype. The rearrangement uses TRBV7-6 and TRBJ2-5; D is uncertain. This CDR3 comprises 15 residues. Per germline, CDR1 SGHVS and CDR2 FNYEAQ. V was trimmed by 7 bases and J by 5 bases, leaving 20 bases between them. The CDR3: CASTLDATGVETQYF. The CDR3 region has the DNA TGTGCCAGCACTCTGGACGCTACGGGCGTTGAGACCCAGTACTTC. Filled out from reference TRBV7-6 and TRBJ2-5, the complete variable domain reads GAGVSQSPRYKVTKRGQDVALRCDPISGHVSLYWYRQALGQGPEFLTYFNYEAQQDKSGLPNDRFSAERPEGSISTLTIQRTEQRDSAMYRCASTLDATGVETQYFGPGTRLLVL.

There are a few counts of this clonotype. The chain combines TRBV6-5 with TRBJ1-3, with TRBD1 as a possible D gene (6 bases). The germline V gene encodes CDR1 MNHEY and CDR2 SVGAGI. V dropped 2 bases and J dropped 0 bases, with 11 bases sitting between them. This CDR3 contains 16 residues. CDR3 bases: TGTGCCAGCAGTTACGGGGGCAGCAACTCTGGAAACACCATATATTTT. Translated: CASSYGGSNSGNTIYF.

The gene calls are TRBV7-2 and TRBJ1-3; no firm D call. V lost 4 bases, J lost 0 bases, and 16 bases lay in between. From germline, CDR1 is SGHTA and CDR2 FQGNSA. This CDR3 has 17 amino acids. The CDR3 nucleotides are TGTGCCAGCAGCTCCCCCTCTCGGACGGACTCTGGAAACACCATATATTTT. Its protein is CASSSPSRTDSGNTIYF.